The 5 T cell receptor beta chains in this list originate from one sample, sequenced in a study of cytomegalovirus exposure and HLA in healthy donors. Primers: 60 Vbeta forward and 13 Jbeta reverse. Here immunoSEQ multiplex PCR was the method, and the copy in TCRdb shows in-frame clones only, minus some. Here the sample spans 150,000 to 200,000 clones, roughly 70% being singletons. Source material: PBMCs. The receptors come from a middle-aged man in good health and CMV-seropositive.

The rearrangement joins TRBV5-4 to TRBJ1-1; D gene uncertain. The V end lost 4 bases, the J end lost 7 bases, and 17 bases lay between the germline ends. There are 14 residues in the CDR3. The germline CDR1 and CDR2 sequences are SGHNT and YYREEE (reference sequence). In nucleotides, the CDR3 is TGTGCCAGCAGCCAGCCAGAAACACGCGGTGAAGCTTTCTTT. This codes for CASSQPETRGEAFF.

The chain uses TRBV6-6 and TRBJ1-6, with D tentatively TRBD1 (5 bases). The length of the CDR3 is 13 residues. The V gene's germline CDR1 is MNHNY and CDR2 SVGAGI (reference sequence). Trimming shortened V by 10 bases and J by 5 bases, and 12 bases separated the two germline ends. CDR3 bases: TGTGCCACCACGGCGGGGGATAATTCACCCCTCCACTTT. This gives the protein CATTAGDNSPLHF.

The CDR3 coding sequence is TGTGCCAGCAGCCCGGGGGGGGGAAAGACTGAAGCTTTCTTT. It translates to CASSPGGGKTEAFF. The gene calls are TRBV7-3 and TRBJ1-1; maybe TRBD1 (5 bases). The ends were cut back, 5 bases at V and 5 bases at J, with 15 bases in the middle. Germline V CDR1 and CDR2: SGHTA, FQGTGA. The CDR3 has 14 amino acids.

The genes are TRBV6-5 and TRBJ2-2, with a weak D call TRBD1 (6 bases). Trimming pared 5 bases from V and 4 bases from J, leaving 14 bases between. Per the germline V gene, CDR1 is MNHEY and CDR2 is SVGAGI. CDR3 length: 15 amino acids. CDR3 nucleotides: TGTGCCAGCAGTGACTACAGGGCTCTCACCGGGGAGCTGTTTTTT. Protein: CASSDYRALTGELFF.

The chain uses TRBV7-9 and TRBJ2-5; maybe TRBD1 (5 bases). Trimming took 2 bases from V and 4 from J, leaving 14 bases between them. CDR1 is SEHNR and CDR2 is FQNEAQ in the germline V gene (reference sequence). The CDR3 length is 15 residues. The CDR3 protein is CASSLYDAGPETQYF. In nucleotides, the CDR3 is TGTGCCAGCAGCTTATATGACGCAGGGCCAGAGACCCAGTACTTC.